These T cell receptor beta chains were read from a single sample in a study of T cell responses to AZD1222 COVID-19 vaccine. Only in-frame clones appear in the TCRdb table, and some are missing; sequencing was by immunoSEQ multiplex PCR. The table has approximately 200,000 clones, approximately 89% seen once. Sequences were derived from peripheral blood, sampled 28 days after the second AZD1222 dose. These receptors were obtained from an adult who received the AZD1222 COVID-19 vaccine. The CDR3 runs from the conserved cysteine through the conserved F or W. D genes are given only for firm matches. The listing skips clone size in some rows; elsewhere it reads once, few, many or a size class.

DNA: TGTGCCAGCAGCTTAGCTTTCTTATCGGGCTCTGGCTACACCTTC; CDR3: CASSLAFLSGSGYTF; J: TRBJ1-2; size: once; V: TRBV7-8; D: .
DNA: TGTGCCAGCACCACGGCAGGGGCGCCTACCTCCTACGAGCAGTACTTC; CDR3: CASTTAGAPTSYEQYF; J: TRBJ2-7; size: once; V: TRBV28; D: .
DNA: TGTGCCAGCAGCGTATCTCCCGGGACATACAATGAGCAGTTCTTC; CDR3: CASSVSPGTYNEQFF; J: TRBJ2-1; size: .; V: TRBV9; D: .
DNA: TGTGCCAGTAGTATTGGACCAGATACGCAGTATTTT; CDR3: CASSIGPDTQYF; J: TRBJ2-3; size: .; V: TRBV19; D: .
DNA: TGTGCCAGCAGCTTACGATTAGACAATGAGCAGTTCTTC; CDR3: CASSLRLDNEQFF; J: TRBJ2-1; size: .; V: TRBV11-2; D: .
DNA: TGTGCCATCAGTGAGTCCCGGGAGACCCAGTACTTC; CDR3: CAISESRETQYF; J: TRBJ2-5; size: .; V: TRBV10-3; D: .
DNA: TGTGCCTGGAGTGTTGGCAGAGGATGGAAAAACATTCAGTACTTC; CDR3: CAWSVGRGWKNIQYF; J: TRBJ2-4; size: .; V: TRBV30; D: .
DNA: TGTGCCAGCAGCAAACAGGGCCCTCCTAACACAGATACGCAGTATTTT; CDR3: CASSKQGPPNTDTQYF; J: TRBJ2-3; size: .; V: TRBV4-2; D: .
DNA: TGTGCCACCCGAGGGAGGGCTAGGGCTGGAGATACGCAGTATTTT; CDR3: CATRGRARAGDTQYF; J: TRBJ2-3; size: few; V: TRBV19; D: TRBD2
DNA: TGTGCCAGCAGGACAAAGGGGGCCCCACCGGTGTTCTTC; CDR3: CASRTKGAPPVFF; J: TRBJ2-1; size: .; V: TRBV3-1/TRBV3-2; D: TRBD1
DNA: TGTGCCAGCCAAGGACCATCCCGGTTGGATACGCAGTATTTT; CDR3: CASQGPSRLDTQYF; J: TRBJ2-3; size: .; V: TRBV5-4; D: .
DNA: TGTGCCAGCAGTTTATGGGCCGGGTGGGGAGGTATGGTGAGGGGCTCTGGGGCCAACGTCCTGACTTTC; CDR3: CASSLWAGWGGMVRGSGANVLTF; J: TRBJ2-6; size: .; V: TRBV28; D: .
DNA: TGTGCCAGCTCACCACCATGGGGGAGTGGGCCCTACAATGAGCAGTTCTTC; CDR3: CASSPPWGSGPYNEQFF; J: TRBJ2-1; size: .; V: TRBV18; D: .
DNA: TGTGCCAGCAGCTTAGCGGGATTCGAGACCCAGTACTTC; CDR3: CASSLAGFETQYF; J: TRBJ2-5; size: .; V: TRBV7-9; D: .
DNA: TGTGCCAGCAGCTTAGGAGGCCTGGGCGGGGGCCCCTTCGTCTTC; CDR3: CASSLGGLGGGPFVF; J: TRBJ2-1; size: .; V: TRBV11-1; D: .
DNA: TGTGCCAGCAGTCAGACAGGGACTTATGAAGCTTTCTTT; CDR3: CASSQTGTYEAFF; J: TRBJ1-1; size: .; V: TRBV28; D: TRBD1
DNA: TGTGCCAGCAGTGAAGCAGGAGGGGCTAGCGGAAACAATGAGCAGTTCTTC; CDR3: CASSEAGGASGNNEQFF; J: TRBJ2-1; size: .; V: TRBV2; D: TRBD2
DNA: TGTGCCAGCTCCGAGGAGGCTGGAAACACCATATATTTT; CDR3: CASSEEAGNTIYF; J: TRBJ1-3; size: .; V: TRBV18; D: .
DNA: TGTGCCACCCGGGACAGGGGGTTTCTGAACAATGAGCAGTTCTTC; CDR3: CATRDRGFLNNEQFF; J: TRBJ2-1; size: .; V: TRBV24-1; D: TRBD1
DNA: TGTGCCAGCAGCTTAACCTTTAGCGGGAGTGCGGGTCCCACAGATACGCAGTATTTT; CDR3: CASSLTFSGSAGPTDTQYF; J: TRBJ2-3; size: .; V: TRBV7-2; D: TRBD2
DNA: TGCAGTGCCGGGGGACTAGAGCAGTTCTTC; CDR3: CSAGGLEQFF; J: TRBJ2-1; size: .; V: TRBV20-1; D: TRBD2
DNA: TGTGCCAGTAAGGGGACAGGATATCAGCCCCAGCATTTT; CDR3: CASKGTGYQPQHF; J: TRBJ1-5; size: .; V: TRBV19; D: TRBD1
DNA: TGTGCCAGCAGTGCGGAACCCTACGAGCAGTACTTC; CDR3: CASSAEPYEQYF; J: TRBJ2-7; size: .; V: TRBV2; D: .
DNA: TGTGCCAGCAGTTTGGGACTGGTCAATGAGCAGTTCTTC; CDR3: CASSLGLVNEQFF; J: TRBJ2-1; size: .; V: TRBV28; D: .
DNA: TGTGCCAGCAGTTTCACATCCGGGACAGGGAGAGGCTACACCTTC; CDR3: CASSFTSGTGRGYTF; J: TRBJ1-2; size: few; V: TRBV27; D: TRBD1
DNA: TGTGCCACCAGTGATGATGCCGGGACTAGCGGGAGAAATGAGCAGTTCTTC; CDR3: CATSDDAGTSGRNEQFF; J: TRBJ2-1; size: once; V: TRBV24-1; D: TRBD2
DNA: TGTGCCAGCAGCACCAGACTAGCGGGAGCCGAGACCCAGTACTTC; CDR3: CASSTRLAGAETQYF; J: TRBJ2-5; size: .; V: TRBV11-1; D: TRBD2
DNA: TGTGCCAGTAGTATACGGGACAGGGGGCGATATCAGCCCCAGCATTTT; CDR3: CASSIRDRGRYQPQHF; J: TRBJ1-5; size: .; V: TRBV19; D: TRBD1
DNA: TGCAGCGTTCGCGTCGAGGGGTCACCCCTCCACTTT; CDR3: CSVRVEGSPLHF; J: TRBJ1-6; size: .; V: TRBV29-1; D: .
DNA: TGTGCCAGCAGCTTGGGCCGGGGGCGCGCCTATGGCTACACCTTC; CDR3: CASSLGRGRAYGYTF; J: TRBJ1-2; size: .; V: TRBV5-6; D: .
DNA: TGTGCCAGCAGCTTAGGGGGACAGCATTATGGCTACACCTTC; CDR3: CASSLGGQHYGYTF; J: TRBJ1-2; size: .; V: TRBV11-3; D: TRBD1
DNA: TGTGCCAGCAGTTACTCGTTGACGGGGAGCTATGGCTACACCTTC; CDR3: CASSYSLTGSYGYTF; J: TRBJ1-2; size: .; V: TRBV6-5; D: .
DNA: TGCGCCAGCAGTGTCGGGGGAATGGGTCAGCCCCAGCATTTT; CDR3: CASSVGGMGQPQHF; J: TRBJ1-5; size: .; V: TRBV10-2; D: .
DNA: TGTGCCAGCAGTGGCCGGACAGGGGAAGGGGATCAGCCCCAGCATTTT; CDR3: CASSGRTGEGDQPQHF; J: TRBJ1-5; size: .; V: TRBV25-1; D: TRBD1
DNA: TGTGCCAGCTCACCGGGATTGGGGCCCAAAGGGGAGACCCAGTACTTC; CDR3: CASSPGLGPKGETQYF; J: TRBJ2-5; size: .; V: TRBV18; D: .
DNA: TGTGCCAGCGTGCCACACGCGGTGAACACTGAAGCTTTCTTT; CDR3: CASVPHAVNTEAFF; J: TRBJ1-1; size: few; V: TRBV11-3; D: .
DNA: TGTGCCAGCAGTGAGGACTATAATTCACCCCTCCACTTT; CDR3: CASSEDYNSPLHF; J: TRBJ1-6; size: .; V: TRBV6-1; D: .
DNA: TGTGCCAGCAGCTCCCCCGGGACTAGCTATCAGAGTGCAGATACGCAGTATTTT; CDR3: CASSSPGTSYQSADTQYF; J: TRBJ2-3; size: .; V: TRBV7-3; D: TRBD2
DNA: TGTGCCAGCAGCTTGGAGCGGAGCTATAATTCACCCCTCCACTTT; CDR3: CASSLERSYNSPLHF; J: TRBJ1-6; size: .; V: TRBV5-4; D: .
DNA: TGTGCCAGCAGTTTAGGGGTGGCTGAAGCTTTCTTT; CDR3: CASSLGVAEAFF; J: TRBJ1-1; size: .; V: TRBV12-3/TRBV12-4; D: .
DNA: TGTGCCAGTAGTCCCAGCATAGGGGGGACAGTAAATGGCTACACCTTC; CDR3: CASSPSIGGTVNGYTF; J: TRBJ1-2; size: .; V: TRBV19; D: TRBD1
DNA: TGTGCCAGCGCCATGCTAACAGGGATCGACTACAATGAGCAGTTCTTC; CDR3: CASAMLTGIDYNEQFF; J: TRBJ2-1; size: .; V: TRBV3-1/TRBV3-2; D: .
DNA: TGTGCCAGCAGCTTAGCGGACAGACTCTCCTACGAGCAGTACTTC; CDR3: CASSLADRLSYEQYF; J: TRBJ2-7; size: .; V: TRBV7-6; D: .
DNA: TGTGCCAGCGAGGAGAACACTGAAGCTTTCTTT; CDR3: CASEENTEAFF; J: TRBJ1-1; size: .; V: TRBV5-5; D: .
DNA: TGTGCCAGTAGTAATAACGGGAGGGGCTATGGCTACACCTTC; CDR3: CASSNNGRGYGYTF; J: TRBJ1-2; size: .; V: TRBV19; D: .
DNA: TGTGCCAGCAGCACGAGCCCAGCAGGGGGCCAAGCTGAAGCTTTCTTT; CDR3: CASSTSPAGGQAEAFF; J: TRBJ1-1; size: .; V: TRBV9; D: TRBD1
DNA: TGTGCCAGCAGCTTGGGGGGGCTTTACACAGATACGCAGTATTTT; CDR3: CASSLGGLYTDTQYF; J: TRBJ2-3; size: .; V: TRBV7-3; D: .
DNA: TGTGCCAGCAGTTTAGCCGGCGAGCCCCAGCATTTT; CDR3: CASSLAGEPQHF; J: TRBJ1-5; size: .; V: TRBV12-3/TRBV12-4; D: .
DNA: TGTGCCAGCAGCTTACGGGGGCCTACCTACGAGCAGTACTTC; CDR3: CASSLRGPTYEQYF; J: TRBJ2-7; size: .; V: TRBV7-8; D: .
DNA: TGTGCCACAGACAGGGGGCCGAACACCGGGGAGCTGTTTTTT; CDR3: CATDRGPNTGELFF; J: TRBJ2-2; size: .; V: TRBV13; D: TRBD1
DNA: TGTGCCAGCACCCCGACAGGGTACCCCTACAATGAGCAGTTCTTC; CDR3: CASTPTGYPYNEQFF; J: TRBJ2-1; size: once; V: TRBV7-9; D: TRBD1
DNA: TGTGCCAGTAGTACAAACCGAAGGGGGAGCGGGGAAAAACTGTTTTTT; CDR3: CASSTNRRGSGEKLFF; J: TRBJ1-4; size: .; V: TRBV19; D: .
DNA: TGTGCCAGCAGCACAGGGTTTGGCTACACCTTC; CDR3: CASSTGFGYTF; J: TRBJ1-2; size: once; V: TRBV9; D: .
DNA: TGTGCCAGCAGCCCTCAGCGGAACTCCTACAATGAGCAGTTCTTC; CDR3: CASSPQRNSYNEQFF; J: TRBJ2-1; size: .; V: TRBV7-3; D: .
DNA: TGTGCCAGCAGTGAATCTCCAGGGGGGGACACCGGGGAGCTGTTTTTT; CDR3: CASSESPGGDTGELFF; J: TRBJ2-2; size: .; V: TRBV2; D: .